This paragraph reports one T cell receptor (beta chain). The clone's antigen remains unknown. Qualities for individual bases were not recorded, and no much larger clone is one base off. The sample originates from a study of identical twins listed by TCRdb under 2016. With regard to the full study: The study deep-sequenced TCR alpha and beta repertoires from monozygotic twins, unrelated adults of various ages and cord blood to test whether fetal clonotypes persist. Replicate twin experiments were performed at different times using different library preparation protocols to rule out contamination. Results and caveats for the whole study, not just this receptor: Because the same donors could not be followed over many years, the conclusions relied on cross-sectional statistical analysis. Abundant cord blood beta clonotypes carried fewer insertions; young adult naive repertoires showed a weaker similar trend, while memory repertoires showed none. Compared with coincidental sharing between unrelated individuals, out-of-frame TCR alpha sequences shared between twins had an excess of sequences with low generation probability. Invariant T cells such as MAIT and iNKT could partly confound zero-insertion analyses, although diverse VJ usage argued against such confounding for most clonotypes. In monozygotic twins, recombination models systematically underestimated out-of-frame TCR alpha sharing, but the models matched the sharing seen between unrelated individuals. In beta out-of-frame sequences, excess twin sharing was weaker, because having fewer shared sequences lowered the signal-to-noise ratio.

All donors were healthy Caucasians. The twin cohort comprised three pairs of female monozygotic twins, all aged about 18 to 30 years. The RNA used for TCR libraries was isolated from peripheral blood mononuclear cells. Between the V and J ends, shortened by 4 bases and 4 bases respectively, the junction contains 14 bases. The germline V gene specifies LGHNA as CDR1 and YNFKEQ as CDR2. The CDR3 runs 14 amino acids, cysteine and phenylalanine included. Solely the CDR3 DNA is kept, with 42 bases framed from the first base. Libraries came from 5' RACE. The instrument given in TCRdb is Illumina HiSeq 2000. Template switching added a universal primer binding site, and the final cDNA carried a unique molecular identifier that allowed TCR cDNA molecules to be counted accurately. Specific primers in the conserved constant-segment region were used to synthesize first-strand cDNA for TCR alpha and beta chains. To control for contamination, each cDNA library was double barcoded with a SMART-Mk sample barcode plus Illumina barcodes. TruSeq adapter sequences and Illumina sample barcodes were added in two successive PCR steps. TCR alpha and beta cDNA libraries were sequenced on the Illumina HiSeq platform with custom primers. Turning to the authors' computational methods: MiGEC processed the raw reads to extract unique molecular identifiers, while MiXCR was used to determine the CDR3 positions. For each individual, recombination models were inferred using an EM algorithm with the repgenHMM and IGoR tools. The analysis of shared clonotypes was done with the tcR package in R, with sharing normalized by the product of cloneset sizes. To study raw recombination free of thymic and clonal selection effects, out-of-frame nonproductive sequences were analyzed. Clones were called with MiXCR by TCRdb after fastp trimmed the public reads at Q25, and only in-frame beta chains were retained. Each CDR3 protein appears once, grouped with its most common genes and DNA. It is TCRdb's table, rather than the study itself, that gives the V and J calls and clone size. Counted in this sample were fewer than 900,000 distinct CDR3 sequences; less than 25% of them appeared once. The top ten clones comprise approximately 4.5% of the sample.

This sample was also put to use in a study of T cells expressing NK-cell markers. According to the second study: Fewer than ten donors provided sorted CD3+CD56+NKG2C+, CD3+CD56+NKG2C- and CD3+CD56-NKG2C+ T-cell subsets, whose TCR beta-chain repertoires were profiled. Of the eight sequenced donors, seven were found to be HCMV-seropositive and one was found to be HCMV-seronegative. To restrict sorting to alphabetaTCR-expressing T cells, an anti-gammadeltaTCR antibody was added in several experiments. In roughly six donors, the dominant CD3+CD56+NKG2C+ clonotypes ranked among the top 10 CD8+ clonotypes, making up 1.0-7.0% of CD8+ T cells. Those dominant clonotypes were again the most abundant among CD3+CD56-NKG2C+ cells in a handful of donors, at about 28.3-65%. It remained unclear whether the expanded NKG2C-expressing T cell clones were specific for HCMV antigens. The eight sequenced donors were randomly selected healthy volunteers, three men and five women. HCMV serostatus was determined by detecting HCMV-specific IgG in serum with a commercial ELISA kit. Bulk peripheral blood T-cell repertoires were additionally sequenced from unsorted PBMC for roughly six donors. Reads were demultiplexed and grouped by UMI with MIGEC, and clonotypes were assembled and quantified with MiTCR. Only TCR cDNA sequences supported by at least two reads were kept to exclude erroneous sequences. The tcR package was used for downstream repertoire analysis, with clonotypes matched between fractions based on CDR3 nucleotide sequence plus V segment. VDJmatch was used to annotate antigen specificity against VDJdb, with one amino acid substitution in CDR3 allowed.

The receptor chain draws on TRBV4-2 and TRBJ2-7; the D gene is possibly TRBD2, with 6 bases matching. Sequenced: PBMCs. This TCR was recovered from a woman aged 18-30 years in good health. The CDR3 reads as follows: CASSPRRSGYEQYF. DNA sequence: TGTGCCAGCAGCCCCCGGCGGAGCGGGTACGAGCAGTACTTC.